Following are 21 T cell receptor beta chains from one sample sequenced in a study of cytotoxic CD8 clonotypes in ibrutinib-treated CLL (dated by TCRdb to the early 2020s). Library creation used the immunoSEQ multiplex PCR assay. TCRdb retrieved this table from immuneACCESS and kept in-frame rearrangements only. Not all clones are present; in checked studies, unresolved V genes account for under half, and no reason is known for the remainder. Here the sample has over 130,000 clones; over 75% occur a single time. The ten largest clones represent less than 8.5% of the sample. Here the sequenced sample was PBMCs, taken after 36 months of ibrutinib treatment. Every receptor here comes from a human donor with chronic lymphocytic leukemia.

This rearrangement joins TRBV27 to TRBJ2-2; tentatively, D is TRBD1 (7 bases). Per the germline V gene, CDR1 is MNHEY and CDR2 is SMNVEV (reference sequence). CDR3 length: 16 residues. The V and J ends lost 5 bases and 5 bases respectively, with 18 bases between them. The CDR3: CASSPTPGGRTGELFF. The CDR3 coding sequence is TGTGCCAGCAGTCCCACCCCAGGGGGGAGGACCGGGGAGCTGTTTTTT.

The gene calls are TRBV6-5 and TRBJ1-6; 9 bases align to TRBD1. The length of the CDR3 is 14 residues. The V gene end was trimmed by 6 bases and the J gene end by 10 bases; junction bases not matched to a gene: 7. Germline CDR1 and CDR2: MNHEY and SVGAGI. The CDR3 protein is CASSQQGARSPLHF. The CDR3 bases are TGTGCCAGCAGCCAACAGGGGGCAAGATCACCCCTCCACTTT.

This clone was observed a single time. The V and J genes are TRBV7-9 and TRBJ1-1, with D tentatively TRBD1 (6 bases). CDR3 length: 14 amino acids. Looked up from germline, CDR1 is SEHNR and CDR2 is FQNEAQ (reference sequence). V lost 5 bases and J lost 2, with 12 bases in between. The CDR3 DNA follows: TGTGCCAGCAGCCGTCAGGGGCGAAACACTGAAGCTTTCTTT. Its protein product is CASSRQGRNTEAFF.

This clone was counted only a few times. This chain links TRBV28 with TRBJ2-5; no clear D. V lost 5 bases and J 3 bases, leaving 13 bases between the germline ends. Germline CDR1 MDHEN, CDR2 SYDVKM. The CDR3 consists of 14 residues. The CDR3 DNA follows: TGTGCCAGCAGTCCACTCTCACAAAAAGAGACCCAGTACTTC. It yields the protein CASSPLSQKETQYF.

This sequence joins TRBV29-1 and TRBJ1-3; 8 bases match TRBD1. This CDR3 has 14 residues. The J segment lost 4 bases and the V segment lost 1 base, leaving 3 bases of the junction unmatched. Germline CDR1 SQVTM, CDR2 ANQGSEA. The CDR3 here is CSVEGRGLGNTIYF. The CDR3 bases are TGCAGCGTTGAAGGCAGGGGGCTGGGAAACACCATATATTTT.

This chain joins TRBV30 and TRBJ1-2; D possibly corresponds to TRBD1 (6 bases). V lost 1 base and J lost 8, with 11 bases in between. Per the germline V gene, CDR1 is GTSNPN and CDR2 is SVGIG (reference sequence). CDR3 size: 12 residues. CDR3 loop: CAWSAQGIGYTF. In DNA, the CDR3 is TGTGCCTGGAGTGCCCAGGGGATCGGCTACACCTTC.

The V gene is TRBV4-1, the J gene TRBJ2-3, with 9 bases that match TRBD1. V was clipped by 2 bases and J by 5 bases; unmatched bases: 5. The germline V gene encodes CDR1 MGHRA and CDR2 YSYEKL. The CDR3 is 15 residues long. For the CDR3, the DNA is TGCGCCAGCAGCCAATCTGACAGGGGGGGAGATACGCAGTATTTT. It translates to CASSQSDRGGDTQYF.

This clone was counted many times. The chain uses TRBV2 and TRBJ2-7; D not certain. The CDR3 consists of 11 residues. Per the germline V gene, CDR1 is SNHLY and CDR2 is FYNNEI. V lost 3 bases and J 2 bases, leaving 2 bases between the germline ends. The chain's CDR3 is CASSDTYEQYF. CDR3 sequence (DNA): TGTGCCAGCAGTGACACCTACGAGCAGTACTTC. The complete variable domain, with remaining parts taken from reference TRBV2 and TRBJ2-7, reads EPEVTQTPSHQVTQMGQEVILRCVPISNHLYFYWYRQILGQKVEFLVSFYNNEISEKSEIFDDQFSVERPDGSNFTLKIRSTKLEDSAMYFCASSDTYEQYFGPGTRLTVT.

This clone was detected once. The rearrangement uses TRBV11-3 and TRBJ1-1, with D possibly matching TRBD1 (5 bases). Germline V CDR1 and CDR2: SGHNT, YENEEA. The ends were cut back, 4 bases at V and 0 bases at J, with 9 bases in the middle. This CDR3 contains 14 residues. The CDR3 bases are TGTGCCAGCAGCTCCGGGACGTTGAACACTGAAGCTTTCTTT. It translates to CASSSGTLNTEAFF.

CDR3 nucleotide sequence: TGTGCCAGCAGTGGGGCAGGGTTAGAGACCCAGTACTTC. Protein: CASSGAGLETQYF. The J gene is TRBJ2-5, the V gene TRBV6-1; tentative D call: TRBD1 (5 bases). Per germline, CDR1 MNHNS and CDR2 SASEGT. The germline V and J ends were trimmed by 4 bases and 4 bases, with 10 bases remaining between them. The CDR3 contains 13 residues.

Concerning this clone itself: Additional DNA sequences in this sample encode the identical CDR3. The V gene is TRBV19, the J gene TRBJ2-7, with D possibly matching TRBD2 (5 bases). The germline V and J ends were trimmed by 3 bases and 7 bases, with 10 bases remaining between them. CDR1 is LNHDA and CDR2 is SQIVND in the germline V gene (reference sequence). The CDR3 runs to 12 residues. The CDR3: CASSMVGGEQYF. DNA for the CDR3: TGTGCCAGTAGTATGGTCGGCGGGGAGCAGTACTTC.

The rearrangement uses TRBV7-9 and TRBJ2-5, with D perhaps matching TRBD2 (5 bases). Germline CDR1 reads SEHNR; CDR2 reads FQNEAQ (reference sequence). Trimming removed 6 bases at V and 3 bases at J, with 17 bases between. The CDR3 contains 15 residues. The CDR3 loop is CASSPSGSSKETQYF. In nucleotides, the CDR3 is TGTGCCAGCAGTCCTTCGGGGTCATCAAAAGAGACCCAGTACTTC. The entire variable domain, with the rest obtained from reference TRBV7-9 and TRBJ2-5, is as follows: DTGVSQNPRHKITKRGQNVTFRCDPISEHNRLYWYRQTLGQGPEFLTYFQNEAQLEKSRLLSDRFSAERPKGSFSTLEIQRTEQGDSAMYLCASSPSGSSKETQYFGPGTRLLVL.

Only a few counts were recorded for this clone. This rearrangement joins TRBV28 to TRBJ2-2; possible D gene TRBD1, 6 bases. The CDR3 is 14 residues long. Per the germline V gene, CDR1 is MDHEN and CDR2 is SYDVKM. Trimming removed 4 bases from V and 5 bases from J, with 11 bases in between. The CDR3 DNA reads TGTGCCAGCAGTTCGTCAGGGGAAACCGGGGAGCTGTTTTTT. Protein: CASSSSGETGELFF.

The CDR3 here is CASSQVVLAGDKEQYF. In nucleotides, the CDR3 is TGCGCCAGCAGCCAAGTTGTCCTAGCGGGAGATAAGGAGCAGTACTTC. This sequence joins TRBV4-1 and TRBJ2-7; 10 bases map to TRBD2. Germline V gene sequence: CDR1 MGHRA, CDR2 YSYEKL. V lost 1 base and J lost 7; bases outside the gene matches: 10. The CDR3 consists of 16 residues.

This clone was seen more than once but under ten times. Additional DNA sequences in this sample encode the identical CDR3. The CDR3 reads CASGYNQPQHF. The CDR3, as DNA: TGTGCCAGCGGGTACAATCAGCCCCAGCATTTT. V and J are TRBV27 and TRBJ1-5; D unresolved. The germline V gene has CDR1 MNHEY and CDR2 SMNVEV (reference sequence). The CDR3 runs to 11 residues. V lost 8 bases and J lost 3, with 5 bases in between.

The chain combines TRBV5-1 with TRBJ1-4; D perhaps matches TRBD1 (5 bases). The CDR3 covers 15 residues. The germline gives CDR1 SGHRS, CDR2 YFSETQ. Trimming left V 2 bases short and J 3 bases short, with 11 bases between. The CDR3, as DNA: TGCGCCAGCAGCTTAATGGGGACCTCTAATGAAAAACTGTTTTTT. Translated: CASSLMGTSNEKLFF. The full variable domain, in which reference TRBV5-1 and TRBJ1-4 provide the parts outside the CDR3, is KAGVTQTPRYLIKTRGQQVTLSCSPISGHRSVSWYQQTPGQGLQFLFEYFSETQRNKGNFPGRFSGRQFSNSRSEMNVSTLELGDSALYLCASSLMGTSNEKLFFGSGTQLSVL.

For the CDR3, the DNA is TGTGCCAGCAGTGAACCGGGTCAGGCGTACGAGCAGTACTTC. It encodes CASSEPGQAYEQYF. This chain connects TRBV2 to TRBJ2-7; no clear D gene. CDR1 is SNHLY, CDR2 FYNNEI, per germline. CDR3 length: 14 amino acids. The V end was cut by 2 bases, the J end by 4 bases, with 12 bases between.

J is TRBJ2-1 and V is TRBV29-1, with D possibly TRBD1 on 6 matching bases. CDR1 and CDR2 (germline): SQVTM, ANQGSEA. The CDR3 spans 16 residues. Trimming pared 0 bases from V and 4 bases from J, leaving 16 bases between. DNA for the CDR3: TGCAGCGTTGAAGATCGGAGGCAGGGGTTTTACAATGAGCAGTTCTTC. Translated: CSVEDRRQGFYNEQFF.

The rearrangement joins TRBV6-6 to TRBJ2-5; D is possibly TRBD2 (5 bases). The CDR3 runs to 15 residues. V was cut by 0 bases and J by 8 bases, with 16 bases left in between. Germline CDR1 reads MNHNY; CDR2 reads SVGAGI (reference sequence). CDR3 sequence: CASSYSGLGSGTQYF. CDR3 bases: TGTGCCAGCAGTTACTCAGGACTGGGCTCGGGAACCCAGTACTTC.

The chain employs TRBV6-6 and TRBJ2-7, with 7 bases matching TRBD2. The V gene end was trimmed by 2 bases and the J gene end by 3 bases; junction bases not matched to a gene: 7. Germline CDR1 and CDR2: MNHNY and SVGAGI (reference sequence). The CDR3 runs to 15 residues. CDR3 region: CASSYPERGVYEQYF. Here the CDR3 DNA reads TGTGCCAGCAGTTACCCGGAGCGGGGTGTCTACGAGCAGTACTTC.

This clone occurred once. The V and J genes are TRBV5-1 and TRBJ1-6, with TRBD1 matching over 7 bases. The germline gives CDR1 SGHRS, CDR2 YFSETQ. The CDR3 length is 15 residues. V lost 4 bases to trimming and J lost 6 bases; unmatched junction nucleotides: 7. CDR3 DNA: TGCGCCAGCAGCGGAGGGGACAGAGTTAATTCACCCCTCCACTTT. It codes for CASSGGDRVNSPLHF.